The sequence of this T cell receptor (beta chain) was determined in a study of STAT3 mutations in large granular lymphocyte leukemia. The method was immunoSEQ multiplex PCR; TCRdb's version includes in-frame clones alone and lacks a portion of them. Of some 10,000 clones in the sample, 88% were seen once. Remarks on this clone: Its specificity is unknown.

The CDR3 is 17 residues long. V was cut by 4 bases and J by 1 base, with 20 bases left in between. CDR1 and CDR2 (germline): SGHRS, YFSETQ. Study-level findings and limits: Variable sampling intervals and differing treatment regimens complicated linking therapy response to TCR clonal burden changes. At least one immunodominant TCR beta clonotype appeared in every T-cell large granular lymphocyte leukemia patient.

The chain employs TRBV5-1 and TRBJ2-5; no definite D call. The sequence derives from a man in his 60s with T-cell large granular lymphocyte leukemia. Some clones in this sample may be carry-over from other donors' samples. Material: peripheral blood mononuclear cells. The CDR3 here is CASSPDRMSPIQETQYF. The CDR3, as DNA: TGCGCCAGCAGCCCCGACCGGATGTCCCCAATCCAAGAGACCCAGTACTTC.